Listed below are T cell receptor beta chains from one sample, sequenced in a study of cytomegalovirus exposure and HLA in healthy donors. The table came from immunoSEQ multiplex PCR; TCRdb's copy has only in-frame clones and leaves some out. The sample lists 150,000 or so clones; around 84% were seen once. Sample: PBMCs. These receptor sequences come from a human donor in good health. Each CDR3 is given with its conserved first and last residue. D genes are given only for firm matches. Expanded clones get a size class; other rows say once, few or many, or leave the size out.

DNA: TGTGCCAGCAGCCCGAGAATCAATCAGCCCCAGCATTTT; CDR3: CASSPRINQPQHF; V: TRBV7-6; J: TRBJ1-5; D: NA; size: NA
DNA: TGTGCTAGTGGTTTGAACTTCGTGGCGGGGCTAGCGGGGGGAACCACAGATACGCAGTATTTT; CDR3: CASGLNFVAGLAGGTTDTQYF; V: TRBV12-5; J: TRBJ2-3; D: TRBD2; size: once
DNA: TGCGCCAGCAGTGAAGGGGACTATGGCTACACCTTC; CDR3: CASSEGDYGYTF; V: TRBV10-2; J: TRBJ1-2; D: NA; size: NA
DNA: TGCGCCAGCAGCCAAGATAACAGGGGTCAGCCCCAGCATTTT; CDR3: CASSQDNRGQPQHF; V: TRBV4-3; J: TRBJ1-5; D: TRBD1; size: NA
DNA: TGCGCCAGCAGCTTAAGAAGCGGGACGACTGGCAATGAGCAGTTCTTC; CDR3: CASSLRSGTTGNEQFF; V: TRBV5-1; J: TRBJ2-1; D: TRBD2; size: once
DNA: TGTGCCACCAGCAGAGATGTGTGGCGGGGGAACTCTGGGGCCAACGTCCTGACTTTC; CDR3: CATSRDVWRGNSGANVLTF; V: TRBV15; J: TRBJ2-6; D: TRBD2; size: NA
DNA: TGTGCCAGCAGCTTAGTCAGGGTTGGTAATCAGCCCCAGCATTTT; CDR3: CASSLVRVGNQPQHF; V: TRBV7-2; J: TRBJ1-5; D: NA; size: NA
DNA: TGTGCCAGTATCCGGGACAGGGGGAACGAGCCCCAGCATTTT; CDR3: CASIRDRGNEPQHF; V: TRBV25-1; J: TRBJ1-5; D: TRBD1; size: NA
DNA: TGTGCCATCAGGACAGGGCGGACTGAAGCTTTCTTT; CDR3: CAIRTGRTEAFF; V: TRBV7-9; J: TRBJ1-1; D: TRBD1; size: NA
DNA: TGTGCCAGCTCACCGACAGGTAATAGCAATCAGCCCCAGCATTTT; CDR3: CASSPTGNSNQPQHF; V: TRBV18; J: TRBJ1-5; D: NA; size: NA
DNA: TGTGCCAGCAGCCAAGTTCAGGGGCCCACTGAAGCTTTCTTT; CDR3: CASSQVQGPTEAFF; V: TRBV14; J: TRBJ1-1; D: NA; size: NA
DNA: TGTGCCAGCAGCTTAAAATCTGGGACAGGTTCACAACGCTACGAGCAGTACTTC; CDR3: CASSLKSGTGSQRYEQYF; V: TRBV7-2; J: TRBJ2-7; D: TRBD1; size: NA
DNA: TGTGCCAGCACCAATACCATTCACAGGGGGTCGGCTACCGGGGAGCTGTTTTTT; CDR3: CASTNTIHRGSATGELFF; V: TRBV7-6; J: TRBJ2-2; D: TRBD1; size: NA
DNA: TGTGCCACCAGCGCCTCGGGTTTGGAGCAGTTCTTC; CDR3: CATSASGLEQFF; V: TRBV15; J: TRBJ2-1; D: NA; size: NA
DNA: TGTGCCAGCTCACCAAAATCGGTGAACACTGAAGCTTTCTTT; CDR3: CASSPKSVNTEAFF; V: TRBV18; J: TRBJ1-1; D: NA; size: NA
DNA: TGTGCCACCGGGGTTAGCAATCAGCCCCAGCATTTT; CDR3: CATGVSNQPQHF; V: TRBV19; J: TRBJ1-5; D: NA; size: NA
DNA: TGTGCCAGCAGCTTGGCGCCCCACCGGGACAGGGGTTTTGAGCAGTACTTC; CDR3: CASSLAPHRDRGFEQYF; V: TRBV5-5; J: TRBJ2-7; D: TRBD1; size: NA
DNA: TGTGCCAGCAGTTTACGCGGGACAGCTTACAATCAGCCCCAGCATTTT; CDR3: CASSLRGTAYNQPQHF; V: TRBV27; J: TRBJ1-5; D: TRBD1; size: NA
DNA: TGCAGTGCGGCGGGAGTAGATACGCAGTATTTT; CDR3: CSAAGVDTQYF; V: TRBV20-1; J: TRBJ2-3; D: TRBD2; size: NA
DNA: TGTGCCAGCAGCTTTGGTCTACTAGCGGGGGATCAAGAGACCCAGTACTTC; CDR3: CASSFGLLAGDQETQYF; V: TRBV5-4; J: TRBJ2-5; D: TRBD2; size: NA
DNA: TGTGCCAGCGTGAGACTGGAGGTCACAGATACGCAGTATTTT; CDR3: CASVRLEVTDTQYF; V: TRBV6-1; J: TRBJ2-3; D: NA; size: NA
DNA: TGCAGCGCACTGACAGGGTCTAATGAAAAACTGTTTTTT; CDR3: CSALTGSNEKLFF; V: TRBV29-1; J: TRBJ1-4; D: TRBD1; size: NA
DNA: TGTGCCAGCAGCTTGGGGGACTACACCGGAGCCCAAGAGACCCAGTACTTC; CDR3: CASSLGDYTGAQETQYF; V: TRBV5-8; J: TRBJ2-5; D: TRBD2; size: few
DNA: TGTGCCAGCAGTTACGGGGAGGGCAATGAGCAGTTCTTC; CDR3: CASSYGEGNEQFF; V: TRBV6-5; J: TRBJ2-1; D: TRBD2; size: few
DNA: TGCGCCAGCAGGCCATCTAGCGGAGACTACAATGAGCAGTTCTTC; CDR3: CASRPSSGDYNEQFF; V: TRBV4-1; J: TRBJ2-1; D: TRBD2; size: NA
DNA: TGTGCCAGCAGTTCGTCGTCCTACGAGCAGTACTTC; CDR3: CASSSSSYEQYF; V: TRBV7-9; J: TRBJ2-7; D: NA; size: NA
DNA: TGTGCCAGTAGTATGGACAGGGGCGGCAATCAGCCCCAGCATTTT; CDR3: CASSMDRGGNQPQHF; V: TRBV19; J: TRBJ1-5; D: TRBD1; size: NA
DNA: TGTGCCACCAGGGACAGTTACGAGCAGTACTTC; CDR3: CATRDSYEQYF; V: TRBV15; J: TRBJ2-7; D: NA; size: NA
DNA: TGTGCCAGCTCCGACAGCTTACTAGATACGCAGTATTTT; CDR3: CASSDSLLDTQYF; V: TRBV18; J: TRBJ2-3; D: NA; size: NA
DNA: TGTGCCAGCAGCTCGCTTCGACAGAACACTGAAGCTTTCTTT; CDR3: CASSSLRQNTEAFF; V: TRBV11-2; J: TRBJ1-1; D: NA; size: NA
DNA: TGCGCCAGCAGCCCTTTGGCCGCAGGCCTCTCTGGAAACACCATATATTTT; CDR3: CASSPLAAGLSGNTIYF; V: TRBV4-1; J: TRBJ1-3; D: NA; size: NA
DNA: TGTGCCAGCGGCGTAGATGGGACAGAGAAAGAGACCCAGTACTTC; CDR3: CASGVDGTEKETQYF; V: TRBV9; J: TRBJ2-5; D: TRBD1; size: NA
DNA: TGTGCCACCAAACAGGGGGGGAACTACGAGCAGTACTTC; CDR3: CATKQGGNYEQYF; V: TRBV2; J: TRBJ2-7; D: NA; size: NA
DNA: TGTGCCAGCAGCCAACACATGAACACTGAAGCTTTCTTT; CDR3: CASSQHMNTEAFF; V: TRBV7-2; J: TRBJ1-1; D: NA; size: NA
DNA: TGTGCCAGCAGTGGAAAAAGGGGCTCTGGGGCCAACGTCCTGACTTTC; CDR3: CASSGKRGSGANVLTF; V: TRBV25-1; J: TRBJ2-6; D: NA; size: NA
DNA: TGTGCCAGCAGCTTAGTCGGAGCCAACACCATATATTTT; CDR3: CASSLVGANTIYF; V: TRBV7-9; J: TRBJ1-3; D: NA; size: NA
DNA: TGCGCCAGCAGCTTGGAAGTGAGAGACGAGCAGTACTTC; CDR3: CASSLEVRDEQYF; V: TRBV5-1; J: TRBJ2-7; D: NA; size: NA